The 27 T cell receptor beta chains below were found in one sample sequenced in a study of cytomegalovirus exposure and HLA in healthy donors. With 60 Vbeta and 13 Jbeta primers, the PCR was carried out. Using immunoSEQ multiplex PCR, the repertoire was profiled, and TCRdb retains in-frame clones only, with some absent. The sample has fewer than 150,000 clones; around 73% are singletons. Sequencing was performed on PBMCs. All receptors come from a man aged 45-60 years in good health and CMV-seronegative.

This rearrangement joins TRBV7-2 to TRBJ1-4; 10 positions agree with TRBD1. Germline V gene lookup returns CDR1 SGHTA and CDR2 FQGNSA. Losses at the gene ends were 1 base for V and 11 bases for J; bases not matched to a gene: 7. This CDR3 is built from 15 residues. The chain's CDR3 is CASSLGAGTGDKLFF. DNA of the CDR3: TGTGCCAGCAGCTTAGGCGCCGGGACAGGGGATAAACTGTTTTTT.

The chain is built from TRBV19 and TRBJ1-4; a weak D match, TRBD1 (5 bases). CDR1 and CDR2 from the germline V gene are LNHDA and SQIVND (reference sequence). The CDR3 has 14 amino acids. Trimming shortened V by 4 bases and J by 2 bases, and 8 bases separated the two germline ends. CDR3 sequence (DNA): TGTGCCAGTAGTAGACAGACGACTAATGAAAAACTGTTTTTT. Translated: CASSRQTTNEKLFF.

The CDR3, as DNA: TGTGCCAGCAGCCTGATAGGGACAGGGATCAATGAGCAGTTCTTC. Translation gives CASSLIGTGINEQFF. The chain joins TRBV5-4 to TRBJ2-1; 9 bases map to TRBD1. In germline, CDR1 is SGHNT, CDR2 YYREEE (reference sequence). This CDR3 has 15 residues. Trimming removed 4 bases from V and 6 bases from J; junction bases left unmatched: 8.

This clone has only a few counts. The J gene is TRBJ1-1, the V gene TRBV7-6, with D perhaps TRBD1 (5 bases). Germline V gives CDR1 SGHVS, CDR2 FNYEAQ. V lost 5 bases to trimming and J lost 1 base, with 11 bases between them. CDR3 length: 14 amino acids. The CDR3 sequence: CASSQQDPNTEAFF. Written as DNA, the CDR3 is TGTGCCAGCAGCCAACAGGATCCGAACACTGAAGCTTTCTTT.

This chain links TRBV7-9 with TRBJ2-5; D possibly corresponds to TRBD2 (5 bases). The CDR3 runs 15 residues. Trimming cost V 5 bases and J 5 bases, with 18 bases left between them. Germline CDR1 and CDR2: SEHNR and FQNEAQ (reference sequence). This chain's CDR3 is CASSPPDHKRETQYF. In DNA, the CDR3 is TGTGCCAGCAGCCCTCCCGATCATAAGCGGGAGACCCAGTACTTC.

The chain is built from TRBV2 and TRBJ1-1; tentatively, D is TRBD1 (5 bases). Trimming took 6 bases from V and 1 from J, leaving 15 bases between them. The length of the CDR3 is 15 residues. Germline V lookup: CDR1 SNHLY, CDR2 FYNNEI. The CDR3 reads CASRVQVTENTEAFF. The CDR3 region has the DNA TGTGCCAGCAGAGTACAGGTGACGGAGAACACTGAAGCTTTCTTT.

The chain carries TRBV5-1 and TRBJ2-7; D might be TRBD2 (6 bases). V lost 0 bases and J 2 bases, leaving 12 bases between the germline ends. CDR1 SGHRS and CDR2 YFSETQ come from the germline V gene. The CDR3 is made up of 15 amino acids. The CDR3 DNA reads TGCGCCAGCAGCTTGGTCCTTAGCGGCGCCTACGAGCAGTACTTC. This translates into CASSLVLSGAYEQYF.

This chain joins TRBV7-3 and TRBJ2-5; D might be TRBD2 (7 bases). Trimming took off 3 bases at V and 5 bases at J, with 13 bases between the two ends. Germline V gene data show CDR1 as SGHTA and CDR2 as FQGTGA. There are 14 residues in the CDR3. The CDR3: CASSFGGGRETQYF. CDR3 sequence (DNA): TGTGCCAGCAGCTTTGGGGGGGGCAGGGAGACCCAGTACTTC.

This chain links TRBV6-1 with TRBJ1-4, with 8 bases fitting TRBD1. Trimming cost V 0 bases and J 3 bases; bases outside gene matches: 15. CDR1 MNHNS and CDR2 SASEGT come from the germline V gene. This CDR3 comprises 20 residues. CDR3 protein: CASSEAKGQGDLSANEKLFF. Written as DNA, the CDR3 is TGTGCCAGCAGTGAAGCAAAAGGACAGGGTGATCTGTCGGCTAATGAAAAACTGTTTTTT.

The V gene is TRBV2, the J gene TRBJ2-7; 10 bases map to TRBD1. Germline assignment: CDR1 SNHLY and CDR2 FYNNEI. This CDR3 comprises 15 residues. V trimming: 4 bases; J trimming: 2 bases; junction bases outside the gene matches: 5. The CDR3: CASSGLGTGAYEQYF. In DNA, the CDR3 is TGTGCCAGCAGTGGACTTGGGACAGGGGCCTACGAGCAGTACTTC.

On this clone: The same CDR3 also results from other DNA sequences found in this sample. This sequence joins TRBV21-1 and TRBJ2-5; the table's D call TRBD2 went unverified against the DNA. TRBV21-1 is a pseudogene. The CDR3 is 17 amino acids. DNA for the CDR3: TGTGCCAGCAGCAAAGCAGGGGGACTAAAGCTCCAAGAGACTCAGTACTTC. It encodes CASSKAGGLKLQETQYF.

This clone was picked up a small number of times. The same CDR3 also results from other DNA sequences found in this sample. The chain combines TRBV29-1 with TRBJ1-5; 10 bases line up with TRBD1. This CDR3 region has 13 residues. The J segment lost 5 bases and the V segment lost 6 bases, leaving 4 bases of the junction unmatched. Per germline, CDR1 SQVTM and CDR2 ANQGSEA. The CDR3 region is CSVRGTGDQPQHF. The DNA for the CDR3 is TGCAGCGTGAGGGGGACAGGGGATCAGCCCCAGCATTTT.

This chain uses TRBV29-1 with TRBJ2-2; 7 bases line up with TRBD2. CDR1 SQVTM and CDR2 ANQGSEA come from the germline V gene. V was clipped by 4 bases and J by 3 bases; unmatched bases: 8. The CDR3 extends over 15 amino acids. CDR3 protein: CSVVVAGEDTGELFF. As DNA, the CDR3 is TGCAGCGTTGTGGTGGCGGGAGAGGACACCGGGGAGCTGTTTTTT.

The chain recombines TRBV19 with TRBJ2-7; TRBD2 matches at 7 bases. The CDR3 contains 15 residues. Germline V gene lookup returns CDR1 LNHDA and CDR2 SQIVND (reference sequence). With 3 bases clipped from V and 3 bases from J, the junction kept 8 bases outside the gene matches. The chain's CDR3 is CASSILGTTHYEQYF. The DNA of the CDR3 is TGTGCCAGTAGTATTCTAGGGACTACACACTACGAGCAGTACTTC.

J is TRBJ2-7 and V is TRBV5-8; D may be TRBD2 (5 bases). V lost 2 bases and J lost 2, with 17 bases in between. The germline CDR1 and CDR2 sequences are SGHTS and YDEGEE. This CDR3 is 16 amino acids long. The DNA for the CDR3 is TGTGCCAGCAGCTTACCCGGGAAGGACCTGACCTACGAGCAGTACTTC. It codes for CASSLPGKDLTYEQYF.

V usage is TRBV7-9 and J usage is TRBJ2-1; possibly TRBD2 for D (5 bases). CDR1 SEHNR and CDR2 FQNEAQ come from the germline V gene (reference sequence). Trimming took 5 bases from V and 2 from J, leaving 13 bases between them. CDR3 size: 15 residues. CDR3 residues: CASSPILEAYNEQFF. The CDR3 coding sequence is TGTGCCAGCAGCCCCATACTAGAGGCCTACAATGAGCAGTTCTTC.

The rearrangement uses TRBV19 and TRBJ2-3, with D possibly matching TRBD1 (5 bases). Trimming pared 9 bases from V and 1 base from J, leaving 8 bases between. The germline V gene encodes CDR1 LNHDA and CDR2 SQIVND (reference sequence). The CDR3 has 12 amino acids. The CDR3 protein is CASVGGTDTQYF. CDR3 bases: TGTGCCAGCGTAGGGGGCACAGATACGCAGTATTTT. The variable domain in full, completed from reference TRBV19 and TRBJ2-3, reads DGGITQSPKYLFRKEGQNVTLSCEQNLNHDAMYWYRQDPGQGLRLIYYSQIVNDFQKGDIAEGYSVSREKKESFPLTVTSAQKNPTAFYLCASVGGTDTQYFGPGTRLTVL.

The rearrangement uses TRBV28 and TRBJ1-1, with a tentative D call TRBD1 (5 bases). V was clipped by 7 bases and J by 1 base, with 16 bases between them. This CDR3 has 15 amino acids. The germline CDR1 and CDR2 sequences are MDHEN and SYDVKM. The CDR3 DNA sequence: TGTGCCAGCAATCCGGGGGGGATCTCGAACACTGAAGCTTTCTTT. Protein: CASNPGGISNTEAFF.

The V call is TRBV6-6, the J call TRBJ1-2, with 10 bases matching TRBD1. The germline V gene has CDR1 MNHNY and CDR2 SVGAGI (reference sequence). With 7 bases clipped from V and 5 bases from J, the junction kept 10 bases outside the gene matches. This CDR3 region has 15 residues. CDR3 region: CASNSGQGGDYGYTF. The CDR3 nucleotides read TGTGCCAGCAACTCAGGACAGGGGGGGGATTATGGCTACACCTTC.

The chain combines TRBV5-6 with TRBJ1-2, with a possible D match to TRBD1 (6 bases). Germline values: CDR1 SGHDT, CDR2 YYEEEE. Trimming cost V 5 bases and J 4 bases, with 15 bases left between them. The CDR3 is made up of 14 amino acids. The CDR3 region is CASSFQGQSYGYTF. DNA for the CDR3: TGTGCCAGCAGTTTCCAGGGGCAGAGCTATGGCTACACCTTC.

This chain joins TRBV4-2 and TRBJ2-3; D might be TRBD2 (6 bases). Germline CDR1 is LGHNA and CDR2 is YNFKEQ. With 0 bases removed from V and 3 bases from J, the gap between germline ends came to 10 bases. The CDR3 has 15 residues. The CDR3 nucleotides read TGTGCCAGCAGCCAAGACGGGCGGGGTACAGATACGCAGTATTTT. Translation gives CASSQDGRGTDTQYF.

The chain recombines TRBV29-1 with TRBJ2-3, with a weak D call TRBD1 (6 bases). Trimming pared 5 bases from V and 5 bases from J, leaving 17 bases between. The CDR3 totals 14 residues. Germline CDR1 SQVTM, CDR2 ANQGSEA. The CDR3 DNA is TGCAGCGTTTACCGACAGGCCCGAGGAGATACGCAGTATTTT. Its protein product is CSVYRQARGDTQYF.

V is TRBV18 and J is TRBJ1-2; 9 bases match TRBD1. The CDR3 loop spans 15 amino acids. Germline lookup yields CDR1 KGHSH and CDR2 LQKENI. Trimming at V came to 3 bases and at J to 6 bases, leaving 8 bases not matched to a gene. Written as DNA, the CDR3 is TGTGCCAGCTCACCTTCTGTACAGGGGGCGAATGGCTACACCTTC. Amino acid sequence: CASSPSVQGANGYTF.

The chain combines TRBV29-1 with TRBJ2-7, with 8 nucleotides matching TRBD1. V lost 4 bases, J lost 6 bases, and 8 bases stayed unmatched. The germline V gene has CDR1 SQVTM and CDR2 ANQGSEA. The CDR3 is 13 amino acids. In nucleotides, the CDR3 is TGCAGCGTTGCGACAGGGGAACTCGGCGAGCAGTACTTC. It translates to CSVATGELGEQYF.

The chain is built from TRBV19 and TRBJ1-5; D not certain. The CDR3 consists of 14 residues. In germline, CDR1 is LNHDA, CDR2 SQIVND (reference sequence). V was shortened by 4 bases and J by 2 bases, with 9 bases between the two germline ends. CDR3: CASSRADGNQPQHF. The CDR3 DNA follows: TGTGCCAGTAGTAGGGCCGACGGCAATCAGCCCCAGCATTTT. The variable domain in full, completed from reference TRBV19 and TRBJ1-5, reads DGGITQSPKYLFRKEGQNVTLSCEQNLNHDAMYWYRQDPGQGLRLIYYSQIVNDFQKGDIAEGYSVSREKKESFPLTVTSAQKNPTAFYLCASSRADGNQPQHFGDGTRLSIL.

V usage is TRBV7-8 and J usage is TRBJ2-3; no reliable D call. Between the trimmed V and J ends, which lost 4 bases and 7 bases, there was a span of 6 bases. This CDR3 is built from 11 residues. Germline values: CDR1 SGHVS, CDR2 FQNEAQ. The chain's CDR3 is CASSSLHTQYF. DNA of the CDR3: TGTGCCAGCAGCTCCCTACATACGCAGTATTTT.

The rearrangement uses TRBV7-9 and TRBJ1-4, with D unclear. V lost 3 bases to trimming and J lost 3 bases, with 11 bases between them. Germline loops: CDR1 SEHNR, CDR2 FQNEAQ (reference sequence). The CDR3 has 15 residues. In nucleotides, the CDR3 is TGTGCCAGCAGCTTCGGTATGAGGGCTAATGAAAAACTGTTTTTT. Its protein product is CASSFGMRANEKLFF.